A few counts support the clone carrying this T cell receptor (beta chain). Its antigen is unknown. With the Oncomine TCR Beta short-read assay, DNA from cultured CD4+ T cells was sequenced. MiXCR was run by TCRdb on the PCR reads, yielding one entry per CDR3 protein. The data show some 14,000 distinct CDR3 sequences, with 50% to 65% seen just once and approximately 18% held by the top ten. The data stem from a study of vaccination and CD4 T cells after COVID-19. Study summary: Six males and four females, two Hispanic, made up the convalescents. A median of approximately 100 days (range 35 to 161) separated diagnosis from post-COVID sampling. Each control culture was treated with a CEFX pool, an HIV-1 Nef pool, or no peptide.

Trimming took 4 bases from V and 7 from J; bases not matched to a gene: 10. CDR1 LNHNV and CDR2 YYDKDF come from the germline V gene (reference sequence). CDR3 size: 15 residues. The treatment is: approximately 9-day PBMC culture with coronavirus spike peptide pools or control peptides (ViraFEST assay). ViraFEST enlarged antigen-specific T cell populations with peptide pools and afterwards sequenced TCRs. The J gene is TRBJ1-2, the V gene TRBV15; TRBD1 agrees at 9 bases. The sequence came from a human donor with COVID-19. Sample: cultured CD4+ T cells from blood, taken after SARS-CoV-2 vaccination. The CDR3 nucleotides read TGTGCCACCAGCAAACAACAGGGGGCGGGAAGTGGCTACACCTTC. Translated, it gives CATSKQQGAGSGYTF.